This is a list of T cell receptor beta chains from one sample in a study of T cell responses to AZD1222 COVID-19 vaccine. Measured with immunoSEQ multiplex PCR; TCRdb has only the in-frame clones, and not every one. The repertoire holds about 150,000 clones, with 75% to 95% as singletons. The sequencing here drew on peripheral blood, taken on day 0 of AZD1222 vaccination. The receptor source for this set is an adult in good health. Both conserved end residues are part of each CDR3. The D gene is left open where the match is weak. Some rows mark clone size as missing; the rest say once, few, many or name a class of expanded clone.

>TRBV10-3|.|.|TRBJ1-5|15
TGTGCCACCCAGGGGTCAGGGTTTCACGATCAGCCCCAGCATTTT
CATQGSGFHDQPQHF
>TRBV6-5|once|.|TRBJ1-2|13
TGTGCCAGCAGTTACGGCAGTTTAAGTGGCTACACCTTC
CASSYGSLSGYTF
>TRBV5-1|once|.|TRBJ2-1|13
TGCGCCAGCAGCTCCCTCCCGGGGACTGAGCAGTTCTTC
CASSSLPGTEQFF
>TRBV28|.|.|TRBJ2-7|12
TGTGCCAGCAGAGCGGCTTCCTACGAGCAGTACTTC
CASRAASYEQYF
>TRBV28|.|.|TRBJ2-7|14
TGTGCCAGCACCTTACAGGGCTTTAAGGACGAGCAGTACTTC
CASTLQGFKDEQYF
>TRBV7-3|.|TRBD1|TRBJ2-1|19
TGTGCCAGCAGCAAGGGGACAGGGGGCATTAGCGGGAGCATCGATGAGCAGTTCTTC
CASSKGTGGISGSIDEQFF
>TRBV18|.|.|TRBJ1-2|13
TGTGCCAGCTCACCGACGCCCGCGGATGGCTACACCTTC
CASSPTPADGYTF
>TRBV25-1|once|.|TRBJ1-1|15
TGTGCCAGCAGTGAATTAGAGCCAAGGGGCACTGAAGCTTTCTTT
CASSELEPRGTEAFF
>TRBV28|.|.|TRBJ1-4|11
TGTGCCAGCAGTTTACGGCAAGAACTGTTTTTT
CASSLRQELFF
>TRBV9|.|.|TRBJ2-5|14
TGTGCCAGCAGCGTAGTAAGTAGCGCGGAGACCCAGTACTTC
CASSVVSSAETQYF
>TRBV24-1|.|.|TRBJ1-5|16
TGTGCCACCAGTGAGGGGAGACAATGGGGCAATCAGCCCCAGCATTTT
CATSEGRQWGNQPQHF
>TRBV5-5|.|TRBD1|TRBJ2-7|15
TGTGCCAGCAGCTTGGTGGGACAGCTGGCCTACGAGCAGTACTTC
CASSLVGQLAYEQYF
>TRBV10-3|.|.|TRBJ1-1|11
TGTGCCACCAAACTGAACACTGAAGCTTTCTTT
CATKLNTEAFF
>TRBV20-1|.|.|TRBJ1-5|16
TGCAGTGCTAGTGGAGAGGGGGGCTATAGCAATCAGCCCCAGCATTTT
CSASGEGGYSNQPQHF
>TRBV7-9|few|.|TRBJ2-3|15
TGTGCCAGCAGCTCTAAGGACTGGTTCACAGATACGCAGTATTTT
CASSSKDWFTDTQYF
>TRBV15|.|TRBD1|TRBJ1-2|15
TGTGCCACCAGCAGCCTGGGGACAGACAACTATGGCTACACCTTC
CATSSLGTDNYGYTF
>TRBV7-3|.|.|TRBJ2-7|13
TGTGCCAGCAGCCGGGACACCAACTACGAGCAGTACTTC
CASSRDTNYEQYF
>TRBV9|.|.|TRBJ1-4|15
TGTGCCAGCAGCTCCCCGGTTTATGGTAATGAAAAACTGTTTTTT
CASSSPVYGNEKLFF
>TRBV4-3|.|.|TRBJ1-1|15
TGCGCCAGCAGCCAAGGAACCGGTTGGGACACTGAAGCTTTCTTT
CASSQGTGWDTEAFF
>TRBV24-1|.|.|TRBJ2-1|15
TGTGCCACCAGTGACCATGGGTCGGCGGACAACCCGCAGTTCTTC
CATSDHGSADNPQFF
>TRBV30|.|.|TRBJ1-1|14
TGTGCCTGGAGTGTTGGCCCCTTGCGCACTGAAGCTTTCTTT
CAWSVGPLRTEAFF
>TRBV7-9|.|.|TRBJ2-2|15
TGTGCCAGCACCCTTTGGGACGCGAACACCGGGGAGCTGTTTTTT
CASTLWDANTGELFF
>TRBV19|.|TRBD1|TRBJ1-1|13
TGTGCCAGCCAAAGGACAGGGAGGTCTGAAGCTTTCTTT
CASQRTGRSEAFF
>TRBV19|.|.|TRBJ2-1|15
TGTGCCAGTAGTGACCTCCCAGGGCCCTACAATGAGCAGTTCTTC
CASSDLPGPYNEQFF
>TRBV28|once|.|TRBJ2-7|14
TGTGCCAGCAGTCCCCTAAGAGAGTCCTACGAGCAGTACTTC
CASSPLRESYEQYF
>TRBV5-5|.|TRBD1|TRBJ2-7|18
TGTGCCAGCAGCTTATCCTTCACTCCGGGACAGGTTAGTCTCGAGCAGTACTTC
CASSLSFTPGQVSLEQYF
>TRBV4-1|.|.|TRBJ2-1|13
TGCGCCAGCAGCCAAGATCCGGGAGATGAGCAGTTCTTC
CASSQDPGDEQFF
>TRBV12-3/TRBV12-4|.|.|TRBJ1-1|12
TGTGCCAGCAGTTTACTTAGCACTGAAGCTTTCTTT
CASSLLSTEAFF
>TRBV27|.|.|TRBJ1-1|14
TGTGCCAGCAGTTTATTCTTTCAGAACACTGAAGCTTTCTTT
CASSLFFQNTEAFF
>TRBV27|.|.|TRBJ1-5|11
TGTGCCAGCAGTTCAGGGCAGCCCCAGCATTTT
CASSSGQPQHF
>TRBV19|.|TRBD1|TRBJ2-3|14
TGTGCCAGTAGTATCGGGACAGGCACAGATACGCAGTATTTT
CASSIGTGTDTQYF
>TRBV27|.|.|TRBJ2-4|16
TGTGCCAGCAGAAAAACCGCCGCGACAGCCAAAAACATTCAGTACTTC
CASRKTAATAKNIQYF
>TRBV5-1|.|.|TRBJ1-1|15
TGCGCCAGCAGCAACACAGGGAAATTAGGCACTGAAGCTTTCTTT
CASSNTGKLGTEAFF
>TRBV5-1|.|.|TRBJ2-1|14
TGCGCCAGCAGCCCCGTGAGCGGGCGGGGTGAGCAGTTCTTC
CASSPVSGRGEQFF
>TRBV19|.|TRBD2|TRBJ2-7|14
TGTGCCAGTAGCGGTGGGCTAGCGGGATACGAGCAGTACTTC
CASSGGLAGYEQYF
>TRBV6-5|.|.|TRBJ1-5|14
TGTGCCAGCAGTAGGGGGGATTCGAGTCAGCCCCAGCATTTT
CASSRGDSSQPQHF
>TRBV6-2/TRBV6-3|once|.|TRBJ2-7|14
TGTGCCAGCAGTGTCAGGGGGGCTTCCTACGAGCAGTACTTC
CASSVRGASYEQYF
>TRBV7-3|once|TRBD1|TRBJ2-1|15
TGTGCCAGCAGCCCCCGGACAGGGGCCTACAATGAGCAGTTCTTC
CASSPRTGAYNEQFF
>TRBV29-1|.|TRBD2|TRBJ2-2|12
TGCAGCGCCCGACTAGCCCCCGGGGAGCTGTTTTTT
CSARLAPGELFF
>TRBV6-2/TRBV6-3|.|TRBD2|TRBJ2-1|15
TGTGCCAGCAGCCTTCTTGCGGGAGGGCCCAATGAGCAGTTCTTC
CASSLLAGGPNEQFF
>TRBV28|.|TRBD1|TRBJ1-6|14
TGTGCCAGCAGTGCCGGGACAGGGGTCTCACCCCTCCACTTT
CASSAGTGVSPLHF
>TRBV10-3|.|TRBD1|TRBJ1-1|13
TGTGCCATCAGGTCGGACAGGGAAACTGAAGCTTTCTTT
CAIRSDRETEAFF
>TRBV20-1|.|.|TRBJ2-7|10
TGCAGTGCTGTATTTGGCGAGCAGTACTTC
CSAVFGEQYF
>TRBV11-1|.|.|TRBJ2-5|13
TGTGCCAGCAGCAATGGACTACGGGAGACCCAGTACTTC
CASSNGLRETQYF
>TRBV3-1/TRBV3-2|.|TRBD2|TRBJ2-1|23
TGTGCCAGCAGCCAAGATTCCGGGGCCGGGACTAGCGGGAGGACCAGCTCCTACAATGAGCAGTTCTTC
CASSQDSGAGTSGRTSSYNEQFF
>TRBV28|.|TRBD1|TRBJ2-3|16
TGTGCCAGCAGTACCTGGACAGGGCTAGGCACAGATACGCAGTATTTT
CASSTWTGLGTDTQYF
>TRBV24-1|.|.|TRBJ1-2|15
TGTGCCACCAGTGATTCCGGGAGGGGGGGATACGGCTACACCTTC
CATSDSGRGGYGYTF
>TRBV28|.|.|TRBJ2-7|14
TGTGCCAGCAGTCAAGGTCTGCGGATCTACGAGCAGTACTTC
CASSQGLRIYEQYF
>TRBV19|.|.|TRBJ2-6|15
TGTGCCTGTAGTATAGACCACTCTGGGGCCAACGTCCTGACTTTC
CACSIDHSGANVLTF
>TRBV6-2/TRBV6-3|.|TRBD1|TRBJ1-2|12
TGTGCCAGCAGCCAAGACAGGGTGTGCTACACCTTC
CASSQDRVCYTF
>TRBV11-2|.|.|TRBJ2-7|15
TGTGCCAGCAGCCCACCCGTACGACAGGATTACGAGCAGTACTTC
CASSPPVRQDYEQYF
>TRBV4-1|.|.|TRBJ2-3|14
TGCGCCAGCAGCCAATGGCTAGCGACAGATACGCAGTATTTT
CASSQWLATDTQYF
>TRBV5-5|.|.|TRBJ2-3|14
TGTGCCAGCAGCACCAACCCCAGGGTTGATACGCAGTATTTT
CASSTNPRVDTQYF
>TRBV2|once|.|TRBJ1-1|15
TGTGCCAGCAGTGCCTGGAACGCTGAGAACACTGAAGCTTTCTTT
CASSAWNAENTEAFF
>TRBV7-9|.|TRBD1|TRBJ1-2|14
TGTGCCAGCAGCTTAAGGGGACAGGGTAGTGGCTACACCTTC
CASSLRGQGSGYTF
>TRBV30|.|.|TRBJ1-2|12
TGTGCCTGGATCGCAGGCGCCTATGGCTACACCTTC
CAWIAGAYGYTF
>TRBV3-1/TRBV3-2|.|.|TRBJ2-5|16
TGTGCCAGCAGCTTTACGGGGACTTCAGGATCTGGGACCCAGTACTTC
CASSFTGTSGSGTQYF
>TRBV19|.|.|TRBJ2-1|17
.
CASSIFGSALTYNEQFF
>TRBV28|once|TRBD1|TRBJ1-2|15
TGTGCCAGCAGTCCCGGGACAGTGACGGCAATTGGCTACACCTTC
CASSPGTVTAIGYTF